This passage covers 12 T cell receptor beta chains from one sample sequenced in a study of cytomegalovirus exposure and HLA in healthy donors. TCRdb's table, derived via immunoSEQ multiplex PCR, lists solely in-frame clones and lacks some. The sample carries more than 250,000 clones, about nine tenths recorded once. Sequencing used PBMCs. Source of these receptors: a woman in her 30s in good health and CMV-seropositive.

Concerning this clone: This may arise from a read error, as a much more abundant clone is one base away. V usage is TRBV14 and J usage is TRBJ2-7; D is unclear. V was trimmed by 0 bases and J by 3 bases, leaving 0 bases between them. The CDR3 is made up of 11 amino acids. The germline gives CDR1 SGHDN, CDR2 FVKESK. As DNA, the CDR3 is TGTGCCAGCAGCCAAGACTACGAGCAGTACTTC. This sequence encodes CASSQDYEQYF.

The chain has TRBV29-1 and TRBJ1-1, with 7 positions matching TRBD1. Trimming took 4 bases from V and 0 from J; bases not matched to a gene: 5. This CDR3 has 14 amino acids. Germline values: CDR1 SQVTM, CDR2 ANQGSEA. The CDR3 spells CSVGGTVVNTEAFF. The CDR3 coding sequence is TGCAGCGTTGGGGGGACAGTCGTGAACACTGAAGCTTTCTTT.

This clone was observed a single time. The chain carries TRBV25-1 and TRBJ2-7; D gene unclear. Germline CDR1 reads MGHDK; CDR2 reads SYGVNS. V was pared by 2 bases and J by 4 bases, with 15 bases between. The length of the CDR3 is 15 residues. The CDR3, as DNA: TGTGCCAGCAGTGAAGGGTACGGGTCTACTTACGAGCAGTACTTC. Amino acids: CASSEGYGSTYEQYF.

This clone has a single count. This sequence joins TRBV6-5 and TRBJ1-2; D remains unclear. The germline CDR1 and CDR2 sequences are MNHEY and SVGAGI. V was trimmed by 2 bases and J by 0 bases, leaving 13 bases between them. This CDR3 is built from 16 residues. The CDR3, as DNA: TGTGCCAGCAGTTACCGTTCCGGATTCGCTAACTATGGCTACACCTTC. This encodes CASSYRSGFANYGYTF.

A single count supports this clone. The chain combines TRBV6-5 with TRBJ1-3; tentative D call: TRBD1 (5 bases). The V gene lost 0 bases and the J gene lost 0 bases, with 9 bases spanning the gap. Germline loops: CDR1 MNHEY, CDR2 SVGAGI. This CDR3 region has 16 residues. The DNA of the CDR3 is TGTGCCAGCAGTTACTCGGGGCCAGGCTCTGGAAACACCATATATTTT. Translation: CASSYSGPGSGNTIYF.

The chain recombines TRBV28 with TRBJ2-7, with D uncertain. Trimming pared 2 bases from V and 2 bases from J, leaving 13 bases between. The CDR3 spans 15 residues. Germline V lookup: CDR1 MDHEN, CDR2 SYDVKM. CDR3 amino acids: CASSLVRVQPYEQYF. The CDR3 DNA sequence: TGTGCCAGCAGTTTAGTCCGGGTGCAGCCCTACGAGCAGTACTTC.

In the case of this clone: A read error may produce the germline difference seen at one junction end. J is TRBJ1-2 and V is TRBV28; weak D call: TRBD1 (5 bases). There are 16 residues in the CDR3. CDR1 and CDR2 (germline): MDHEN, SYDVKM. As DNA, the CDR3 is TGTGCCAGCAGCTCCGGGGGGGGTTCCTCTAAATATGGCTACACCTTC. The encoded protein is CASSSGGGSSKYGYTF.

The rearrangement joins TRBV27 to TRBJ2-7; 8 bases line up with TRBD1. Germline loops: CDR1 MNHEY, CDR2 SMNVEV (reference sequence). The CDR3 has 14 residues. Trimming at V came to 5 bases and at J to 4 bases, leaving 7 bases not matched to a gene. This CDR3 is CASSPGGTSYEQYF. The DNA for the CDR3 is TGTGCCAGCAGTCCAGGGGGCACATCTTACGAGCAGTACTTC.

This chain uses TRBV12-5 with TRBJ2-4, with a weak D call TRBD1 (6 bases). The CDR3 loop spans 19 amino acids. The germline V gene has CDR1 LGHNT and CDR2 FRNRAP. V was shortened by 4 bases and J by 4 bases, with 26 bases between the two germline ends. CDR3 nucleotide sequence: TGTGCTAGTGGTTCGACAGGCCCCTTGGGCCACCAAGCGAAAAACATTCAGTACTTC. It encodes CASGSTGPLGHQAKNIQYF.

J is TRBJ2-5 and V is TRBV7-3, with TRBD1 matching 7 bases. V was pared by 5 bases and J by 3 bases, with 9 bases of the junction left unmatched. The CDR3 has 15 residues. Germline V CDR1 and CDR2: SGHTA, FQGTGA. The DNA of the CDR3 is TGTGCCAGCAGCACGCCCGGGACAGAGGAAGAGACCCAGTACTTC. Translated, it gives CASSTPGTEEETQYF.

The table lists this clone with a count of one. The genes are TRBV6-1 and TRBJ2-3; D might be TRBD1 or TRBD2, each matching 5 bases. This CDR3 region has 15 residues. Germline CDR1 is MNHNS and CDR2 is SASEGT. Trimming pared 0 bases from V and 6 bases from J, leaving 13 bases between. The DNA of the CDR3 is TGTGCCAGCAGTGAAGCGGGGGAATCGGGGGATACGCAGTATTTT. As protein: CASSEAGESGDTQYF.

V is TRBV6-6 and J is TRBJ2-7, with D tentatively TRBD1 (5 bases). Trimming cost V 6 bases and J 5 bases, with 11 bases left between them. The CDR3 is 12 amino acids. Germline CDR1 reads MNHNY; CDR2 reads SVGAGI (reference sequence). The CDR3 is CASRIPGNEQYF. The CDR3, as DNA: TGTGCCAGCAGAATACCAGGGAACGAGCAGTACTTC.